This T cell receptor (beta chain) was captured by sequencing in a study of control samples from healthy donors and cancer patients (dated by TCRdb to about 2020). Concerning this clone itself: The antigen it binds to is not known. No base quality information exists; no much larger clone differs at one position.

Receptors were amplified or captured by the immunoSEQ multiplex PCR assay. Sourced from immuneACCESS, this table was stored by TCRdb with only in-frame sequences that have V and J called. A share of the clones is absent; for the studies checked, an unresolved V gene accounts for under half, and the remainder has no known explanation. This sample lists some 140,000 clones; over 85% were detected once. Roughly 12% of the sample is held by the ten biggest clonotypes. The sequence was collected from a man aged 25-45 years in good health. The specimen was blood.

The nucleotides read TGTGCCAGCAGCTTCCAGGGAGGGACAGTTCGTGGCGAGCAGTACTTC. Its translation reads: CASSFQGGTVRGEQYF. The receptor chain draws on TRBV7-2 and TRBJ2-7; the D element could tentatively be TRBD1 or TRBD2, as 7 bases agree for each. Trimming at the junction amounts to 3 bases on V and 6 bases on J, and the germline ends lie 21 bases apart. Reading the germline V gene gives CDR1 SGHTA and CDR2 FQGNSA. The CDR3 has 16 amino acids, counting the end cysteine and phenylalanine. Here the CDR3 DNA is all that survives: 48 bases in frame from base 1. This CDR3, with the reference TRBV7-2 and TRBJ2-7 proteins standing in past its ends, gives the full variable domain GAGVSQSPSNKVTEKGKDVELRCDPISGHTALYWYRQSLGQGLEFLIYFQGNSAPDKSGLPSDRFSAERTGGSVSTLTIQRTQQEDSAVYLCASSFQGGTVRGEQYFGPGTRLTVT.